The rows below give T cell receptor beta chains drawn from one sample of a study of blood T cell repertoires in COVID-19. Sequencing used immunoSEQ multiplex PCR; TCRdb keeps in-frame clones, though not all of them. Here the sample spans a few hundred thousand clones, 86% being singletons. The sequenced material came from peripheral blood. These TCRs come from a young man with active or convalescent COVID-19. Each CDR3 is given with its conserved first and last residue. Fields, in order: D gene, J gene, clone size, CDR3 length, V gene, CDR3 protein, CDR3 DNA. The D gene is left open where the match is weak. Size is omitted from some rows. Given values are once, few, many or a class for expanded clones.

>TRBD1|TRBJ2-7|-|14|TRBV6-5
CASALNRGSYEQYF
TGTGCCAGCGCGTTAAACAGGGGCTCCTACGAGCAGTACTTC
>-|TRBJ2-7|once|12|TRBV12-3/TRBV12-4
CASSYPGHEQYF
TGTGCCAGCAGTTACCCAGGCCACGAGCAGTACTTC
>TRBD2|TRBJ2-1|-|14|TRBV10-1
CASKRLADYNEQFF
TGCGCCAGCAAGAGACTAGCGGATTACAATGAGCAGTTCTTC
>-|TRBJ2-1|-|13|TRBV2
CASSRTEYNEQFF
TGTGCCAGCAGTCGGACAGAATACAATGAGCAGTTCTTC
>-|TRBJ1-1|-|14|TRBV5-8
CASSSIQELSEAFF
TGTGCCAGCAGTTCGATCCAGGAATTAAGTGAAGCTTTCTTT
>-|TRBJ1-1|few|18|TRBV7-2
CASSLNVGHLSVNTEAFF
TGTGCCAGCAGCTTAAATGTTGGACACCTCAGTGTGAACACTGAAGCTTTCTTT
>-|TRBJ2-1|-|15|TRBV11-2
CASSNLATLYNEQFF
TGTGCCAGCAGCAATCTAGCAACCCTTTACAATGAGCAGTTCTTC
>-|TRBJ2-7|once|13|TRBV13
CASSSQGSYEQYF
TGTGCCAGCAGCTCACAGGGTTCCTACGAGCAGTACTTC
>-|TRBJ2-2|once|15|TRBV4-2
CASSQVVVSAGELFF
TGTGCCAGCAGCCAAGTGGTAGTATCGGCCGGGGAGCTGTTTTTT
>-|TRBJ1-1|few|13|TRBV9
CASSVASGGEAFF
TGTGCCAGCAGCGTTGCCAGTGGAGGTGAAGCTTTCTTT
>-|TRBJ1-5|-|12|TRBV28
CASRALSQPQHF
TGTGCCAGCAGAGCCCTGTCTCAGCCCCAGCATTTT
>TRBD2|TRBJ2-1|-|14|TRBV19
CASRKRGGGDEQFF
TGTGCCAGTAGGAAGCGGGGGGGCGGGGATGAGCAGTTCTTC
>TRBD2|TRBJ2-2|-|15|TRBV7-9
CASSFLAGNTGELFF
TGTGCCAGCAGCTTTCTAGCGGGGAACACCGGGGAGCTGTTTTTT
>-|TRBJ2-3|few|17|TRBV24-1
CAPAMRRLKWGTDTQYF
TGTGCCCCGGCTATGAGGAGGTTAAAATGGGGCACAGATACGCAGTATTTT
>-|TRBJ2-7|-|16|TRBV4-2
CASSQDSGEGSYEQYF
TGTGCCAGCAGCCAAGATAGCGGCGAAGGGTCCTACGAGCAGTACTTC
>TRBD1|TRBJ2-4|-|17|TRBV5-1
CASSLTDAWTGKNIQYF
TGCGCCAGCAGCCTAACGGACGCCTGGACAGGGAAAAACATTCAGTACTTC